Presented here are 11 T cell receptor beta chains from one specimen sequenced in a study of T cell responses to AZD1222 COVID-19 vaccine. Clones were sequenced by immunoSEQ multiplex PCR, and TCRdb holds only the in-frame ones, with some missing. The top ten hold 3% to 3.5% of the sample, which has about 140,000 clones, about 92% seen once. Sequenced material: peripheral blood, taken on day 0 of AZD1222 vaccination. The source is an adult in good health.

This chain connects TRBV7-2 to TRBJ1-5, with D possibly TRBD1 on 5 matching bases. Germline CDR1 SGHTA, CDR2 FQGNSA. V was clipped by 4 bases and J by 5 bases, with 15 bases between them. The CDR3 runs to 15 residues. CDR3 amino acids: CASSYTRGGHQPQHF. CDR3 bases: TGTGCCAGCAGCTACACGAGGGGTGGCCATCAGCCCCAGCATTTT. The variable domain in full, completed from reference TRBV7-2 and TRBJ1-5, reads GAGVSQSPSNKVTEKGKDVELRCDPISGHTALYWYRQSLGQGLEFLIYFQGNSAPDKSGLPSDRFSAERTGGSVSTLTIQRTQQEDSAVYLCASSYTRGGHQPQHFGDGTRLSIL.

The gene calls are TRBV27 and TRBJ1-4, with TRBD1 as a possible D gene (5 bases). CDR3 size: 13 residues. Germline V CDR1 and CDR2: MNHEY, SMNVEV (reference sequence). V gave up 2 bases and J gave up 9 bases, with 10 bases separating them. CDR3 protein: CASSLRGEQKLFF. The CDR3 region has the DNA TGTGCCAGCAGTTTAAGAGGGGAACAAAAACTGTTTTTT.

The chain uses TRBV28 and TRBJ2-7, with 9 bases lining up with TRBD1. V dropped 6 bases and J dropped 3; count of bases not matched to a gene: 6. Per germline, CDR1 MDHEN and CDR2 SYDVKM. This CDR3 has 14 amino acids. The CDR3 protein is CASRGTGSFYEQYF. The CDR3 DNA sequence: TGTGCCAGCAGAGGGACAGGGAGCTTCTACGAGCAGTACTTC. The complete variable domain, with remaining parts taken from reference TRBV28 and TRBJ2-7, reads DVKVTQSSRYLVKRTGEKVFLECVQDMDHENMFWYRQDPGLGLRLIYFSYDVKMKEKGDIPEGYSVSREKKERFSLILESASTNQTSMYLCASRGTGSFYEQYFGPGTRLTVT.

The rearrangement uses TRBV5-6 and TRBJ1-2; D is uncertain. Germline loops: CDR1 SGHDT, CDR2 YYEEEE. V lost 2 bases to trimming and J lost 4 bases, with 15 bases between them. The CDR3 has 15 amino acids. The DNA of the CDR3 is TGTGCCAGCAGCTTTTCGTCTAGCGCCGGCTATGGCTACACCTTC. Its protein is CASSFSSSAGYGYTF.

This chain uses TRBV25-1 with TRBJ1-4; weak D call: TRBD1 (6 bases). The germline gives CDR1 MGHDK, CDR2 SYGVNS. The CDR3 contains 11 residues. With 7 bases removed from V and 10 bases from J, the gap between germline ends came to 10 bases. CDR3 sequence (DNA): TGTGCCAGCAACCGAGGGGGAAAACTGTTTTTT. Translation: CASNRGGKLFF.

The CDR3 DNA reads TGTGCCAGCAGCTTACAGGGTCTAGCTAGCACAGATACGCAGTATTTT. Translation gives CASSLQGLASTDTQYF. The rearrangement links TRBV7-9 to TRBJ2-3; D tentatively reads TRBD1 or TRBD2 (5 bases each). CDR3 length: 16 amino acids. Trimming cost V 2 bases and J 0 bases, with 12 bases left between them. Germline V CDR1 and CDR2: SEHNR, FQNEAQ (reference sequence).

With respect to this clone: Distinct nucleotide sequences in the sample also encode this CDR3. This chain connects TRBV30 to TRBJ1-1, with D perhaps matching TRBD1 (5 bases). Trimming stripped 2 bases from V and 3 bases from J, with 7 bases between. CDR3 length equals 12 residues. CDR1 and CDR2 from the germline V gene are GTSNPN and SVGIG (reference sequence). The CDR3 region has the DNA TGTGCCTGGAGTCAGGGATACACTGAAGCTTTCTTT. Its translation is CAWSQGYTEAFF.

The chain joins TRBV30 to TRBJ1-6; TRBD1 agrees at 7 bases. CDR3 length equals 15 residues. V gave up 1 base and J gave up 7 bases; unmatched junction bases: 7. CDR1 and CDR2 (germline): GTSNPN, SVGIG (reference sequence). The CDR3 spells CAWSGQGPANSPLHF. The CDR3, as DNA: TGTGCCTGGAGTGGACAGGGCCCCGCCAATTCACCCCTCCACTTT. Full variable domain (missing parts from reference TRBV30 and TRBJ1-6): SQTIHQWPATLVQPVGSPLSLECTVEGTSNPNLYWYRQAAGRGLQLLFYSVGIGQISSEVPQNLSASRPQDRQFILSSKKLLLSDSGFYLCAWSGQGPANSPLHFGNGTRLTVT.

This clone was seen just once. J is TRBJ1-4 and V is TRBV3-1 (or the pseudogene TRBV3-2); D is ambiguous. V was clipped by 2 bases and J by 4 bases, with 11 bases between them. The CDR3 is 15 residues long. Germline CDR1 is LGHDT and CDR2 is YNNKEL (reference sequence). CDR3 region: CASSQRSPLNEKLFF. CDR3 coding DNA: TGTGCCAGCAGCCAAAGGTCTCCCCTTAATGAAAAACTGTTTTTT.

The V call is TRBV19, the J call TRBJ1-2; TRBD1 might be the D (6 bases). The length of the CDR3 is 14 residues. Germline values: CDR1 LNHDA, CDR2 SQIVND (reference sequence). The V and J ends lost 4 bases and 7 bases respectively, with 16 bases between them. CDR3 DNA sequence: TGTGCCAGTAGTACAGGGACACCTGGGGGTGGCTACACCTTC. Residues: CASSTGTPGGGYTF.

V is TRBV19 and J is TRBJ2-1, with 15 bases identical to TRBD2. CDR1 and CDR2 from the germline V gene are LNHDA and SQIVND (reference sequence). With V trimmed by 8 bases and J by 9 bases, 8 bases remained unmatched. The CDR3 is 15 amino acids. The CDR3 sequence is CASQRTSGRDGEQFF. As DNA, the CDR3 is TGTGCCAGTCAGAGGACTAGCGGGAGGGATGGTGAGCAGTTCTTC.